The following is a T cell receptor beta chain sequence with its context. V dropped 1 base and J dropped 7 bases, with 8 bases sitting between them. The length of the CDR3 is 12 residues. Germline V lookup: CDR1 SEHNR, CDR2 FQNEAQ (reference sequence). Regarding treatment: randomized to nivolumab then ipilimumab (arm A) or the reverse (arm B). DNA-damaging chemotherapy had not been given to any patient beforehand. Sorted cells were live CD3+CD8+, lacking CD19 and CD56, from PBMCs. The data are from a study of sequential checkpoint blockade in melanoma. Profiling relied on immunoSEQ multiplex PCR, and the TCRdb table lists in-frame clones only, not all of them. This table has 35,000 to 45,000 clones, just under 85% appearing once.

V usage is TRBV7-9 and J usage is TRBJ2-7, with D tentatively TRBD1 (5 bases). This specimen consisted of CD8+ T cells sorted from blood (inferred from file names), obtained from a patient given nivolumab and ipilimumab in sequence. The clonotype originates from a human donor with melanoma. As DNA, the CDR3 is TGTGCCAGCAGCTTAGAGGGGTTAGAGCAGTACTTC. Protein: CASSLEGLEQYF.